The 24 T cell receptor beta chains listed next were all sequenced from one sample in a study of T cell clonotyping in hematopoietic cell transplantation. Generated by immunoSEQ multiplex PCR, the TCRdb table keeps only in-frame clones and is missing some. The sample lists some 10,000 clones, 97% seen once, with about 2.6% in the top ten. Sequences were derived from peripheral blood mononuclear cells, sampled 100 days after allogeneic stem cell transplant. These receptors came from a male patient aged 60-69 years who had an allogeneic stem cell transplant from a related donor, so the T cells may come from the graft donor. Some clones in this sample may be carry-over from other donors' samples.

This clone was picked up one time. CDR3 DNA sequence: TGTGCCAGCAGTGAACAAGGCCGTATCGTAAACACTGAAGCTTTCTTT. Its translation: CASSEQGRIVNTEAFF. V is TRBV25-1 and J is TRBJ1-1; D ambiguous. The CDR3 loop spans 16 amino acids. The V gene lost 2 bases and the J gene lost 2 bases, with 15 bases spanning the gap. Germline values: CDR1 MGHDK, CDR2 SYGVNS.

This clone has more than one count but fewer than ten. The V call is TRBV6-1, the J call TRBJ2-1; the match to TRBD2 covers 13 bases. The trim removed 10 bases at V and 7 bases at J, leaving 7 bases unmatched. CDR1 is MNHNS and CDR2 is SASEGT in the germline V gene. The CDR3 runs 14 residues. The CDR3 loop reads CATEVLAGGNEQFF. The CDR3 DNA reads TGTGCCACCGAGGTACTAGCGGGGGGGAATGAGCAGTTCTTC.

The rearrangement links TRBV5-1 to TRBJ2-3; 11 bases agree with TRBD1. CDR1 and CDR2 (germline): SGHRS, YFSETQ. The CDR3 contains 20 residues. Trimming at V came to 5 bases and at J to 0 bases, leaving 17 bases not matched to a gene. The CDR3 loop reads CASRASYYMGTGGSTDTQYF. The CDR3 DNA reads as TGCGCCAGCAGGGCTTCCTACTACATGGGGACAGGGGGAAGCACAGATACGCAGTATTTT. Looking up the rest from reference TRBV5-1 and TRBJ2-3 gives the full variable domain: KAGVTQTPRYLIKTRGQQVTLSCSPISGHRSVSWYQQTPGQGLQFLFEYFSETQRNKGNFPGRFSGRQFSNSRSEMNVSTLELGDSALYLCASRASYYMGTGGSTDTQYFGPGTRLTVL.

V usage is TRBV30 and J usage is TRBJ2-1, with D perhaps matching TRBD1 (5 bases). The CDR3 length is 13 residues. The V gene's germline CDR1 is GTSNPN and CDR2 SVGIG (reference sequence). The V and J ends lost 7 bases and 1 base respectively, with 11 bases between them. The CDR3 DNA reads TGTGCCTCTCTGACAGAGTCCTACAATGAGCAGTTCTTC. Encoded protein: CASLTESYNEQFF.

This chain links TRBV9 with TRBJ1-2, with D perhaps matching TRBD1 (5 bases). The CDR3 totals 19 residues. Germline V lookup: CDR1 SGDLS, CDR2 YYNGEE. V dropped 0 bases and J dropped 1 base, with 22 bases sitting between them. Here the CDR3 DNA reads TGTGCCAGCAGCGTAGAGGTTCGACAGCCTGACCAAATTAACTATGGCTACACCTTC. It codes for CASSVEVRQPDQINYGYTF.

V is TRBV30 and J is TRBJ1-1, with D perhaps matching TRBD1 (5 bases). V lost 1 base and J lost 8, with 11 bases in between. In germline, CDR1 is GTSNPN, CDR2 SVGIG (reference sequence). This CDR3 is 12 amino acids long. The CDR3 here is CAWSEGAEEAFF. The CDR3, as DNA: TGTGCCTGGAGTGAAGGGGCGGAGGAAGCTTTCTTT.

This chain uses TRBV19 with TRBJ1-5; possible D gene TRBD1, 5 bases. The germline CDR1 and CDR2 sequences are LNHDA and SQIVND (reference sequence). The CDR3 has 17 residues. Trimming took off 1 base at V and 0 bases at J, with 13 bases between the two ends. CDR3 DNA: TGTGCCAGTAGTATAGCCCCGACAGCATATAGCAATCAGCCCCAGCATTTT. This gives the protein CASSIAPTAYSNQPQHF.

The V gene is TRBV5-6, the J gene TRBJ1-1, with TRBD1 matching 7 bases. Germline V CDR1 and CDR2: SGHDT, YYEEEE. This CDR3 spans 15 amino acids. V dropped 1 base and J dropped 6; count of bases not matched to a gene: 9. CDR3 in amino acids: CASSLMTGWLPEAFF. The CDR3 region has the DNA TGTGCCAGCAGCTTGATGACAGGGTGGTTGCCTGAAGCTTTCTTT.

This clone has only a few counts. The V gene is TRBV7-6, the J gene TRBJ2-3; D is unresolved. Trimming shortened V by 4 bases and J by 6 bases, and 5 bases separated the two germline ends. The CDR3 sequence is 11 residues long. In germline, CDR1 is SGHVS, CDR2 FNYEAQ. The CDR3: CASSSEDTQYF. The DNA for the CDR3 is TGTGCCAGCAGCTCCGAGGATACGCAGTATTTT.

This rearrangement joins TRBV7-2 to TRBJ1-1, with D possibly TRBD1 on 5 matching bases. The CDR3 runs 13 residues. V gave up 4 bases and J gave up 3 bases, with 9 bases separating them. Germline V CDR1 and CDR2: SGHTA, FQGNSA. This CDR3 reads CASSWQGYTEAFF. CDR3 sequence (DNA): TGTGCCAGCAGCTGGCAGGGTTACACTGAAGCTTTCTTT.

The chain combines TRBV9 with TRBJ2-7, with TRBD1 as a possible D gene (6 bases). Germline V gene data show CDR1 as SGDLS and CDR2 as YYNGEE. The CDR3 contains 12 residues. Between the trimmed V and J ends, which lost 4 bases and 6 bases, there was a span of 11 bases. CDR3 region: CASSPTGFEQYF. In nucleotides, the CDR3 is TGTGCCAGCAGCCCAACAGGGTTCGAGCAGTACTTC.

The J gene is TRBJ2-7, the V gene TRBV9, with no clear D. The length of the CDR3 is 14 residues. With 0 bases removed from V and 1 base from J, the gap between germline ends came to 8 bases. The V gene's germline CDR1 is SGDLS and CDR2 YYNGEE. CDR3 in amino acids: CASSVAPDSYEQYF. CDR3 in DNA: TGTGCCAGCAGCGTAGCTCCGGATTCCTACGAGCAGTACTTC.

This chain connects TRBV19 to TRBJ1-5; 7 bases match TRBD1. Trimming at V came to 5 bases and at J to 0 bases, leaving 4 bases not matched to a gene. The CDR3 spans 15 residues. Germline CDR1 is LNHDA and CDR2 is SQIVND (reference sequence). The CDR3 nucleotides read TGTGCCAGTAGTGGACAGGACCGTAGCAATCAGCCCCAGCATTTT. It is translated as CASSGQDRSNQPQHF.

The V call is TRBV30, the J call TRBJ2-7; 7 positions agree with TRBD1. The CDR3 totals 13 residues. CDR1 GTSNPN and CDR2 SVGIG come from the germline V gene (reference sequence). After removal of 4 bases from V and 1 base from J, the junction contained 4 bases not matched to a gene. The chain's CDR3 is CAWTRDSSYEQYF. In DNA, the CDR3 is TGTGCCTGGACCCGGGACAGTTCCTACGAGCAGTACTTC.

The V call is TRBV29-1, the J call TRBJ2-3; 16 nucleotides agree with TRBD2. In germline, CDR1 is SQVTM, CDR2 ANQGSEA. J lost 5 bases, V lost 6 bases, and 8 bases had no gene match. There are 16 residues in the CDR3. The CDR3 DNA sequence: TGCAGCGTCGTGGGGACTAGCGGGGGGGCCGTAGATACGCAGTATTTT. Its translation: CSVVGTSGGAVDTQYF.

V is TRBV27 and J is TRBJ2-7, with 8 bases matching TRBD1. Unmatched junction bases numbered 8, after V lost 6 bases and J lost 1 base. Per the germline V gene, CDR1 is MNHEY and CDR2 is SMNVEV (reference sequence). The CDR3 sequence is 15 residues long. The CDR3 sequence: CASRVHRDRSYEQYF. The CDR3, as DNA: TGTGCCAGCAGAGTCCACCGGGACAGGTCCTACGAGCAGTACTTC.

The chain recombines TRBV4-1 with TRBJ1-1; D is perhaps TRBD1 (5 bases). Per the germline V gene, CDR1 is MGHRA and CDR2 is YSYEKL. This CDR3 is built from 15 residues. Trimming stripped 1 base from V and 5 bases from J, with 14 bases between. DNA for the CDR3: TGCGCCAGCAGCCAAGGTGCGTGGGGGGGGACTGAAGCTTTCTTT. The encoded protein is CASSQGAWGGTEAFF.

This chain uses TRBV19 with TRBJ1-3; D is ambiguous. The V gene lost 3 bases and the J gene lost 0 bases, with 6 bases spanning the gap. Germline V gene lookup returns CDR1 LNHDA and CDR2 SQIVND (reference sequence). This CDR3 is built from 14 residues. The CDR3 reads CASSIGYSGNTIYF. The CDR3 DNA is TGTGCCAGTAGTATTGGGTACTCTGGAAACACCATATATTTT.

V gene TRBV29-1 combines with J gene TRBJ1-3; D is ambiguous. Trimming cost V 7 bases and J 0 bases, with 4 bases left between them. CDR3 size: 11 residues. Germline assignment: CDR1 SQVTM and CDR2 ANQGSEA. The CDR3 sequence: CSGFSGNTIYF. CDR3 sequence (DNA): TGCAGCGGGTTCTCTGGAAACACCATATATTTT.

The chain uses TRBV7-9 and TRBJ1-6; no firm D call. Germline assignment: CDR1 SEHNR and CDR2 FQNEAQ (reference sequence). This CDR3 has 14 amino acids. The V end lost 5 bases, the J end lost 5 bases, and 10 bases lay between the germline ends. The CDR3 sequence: CASSLGRNNSPLHF. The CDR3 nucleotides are TGTGCCAGCAGCCTAGGACGGAATAATTCACCCCTCCACTTT.

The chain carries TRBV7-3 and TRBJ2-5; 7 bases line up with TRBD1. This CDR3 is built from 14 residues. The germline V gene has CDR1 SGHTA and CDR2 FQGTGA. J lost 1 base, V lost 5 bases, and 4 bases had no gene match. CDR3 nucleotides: TGTGCCAGCAGCCCCGGGACAGTCCAAGAGACCCAGTACTTC. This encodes CASSPGTVQETQYF.

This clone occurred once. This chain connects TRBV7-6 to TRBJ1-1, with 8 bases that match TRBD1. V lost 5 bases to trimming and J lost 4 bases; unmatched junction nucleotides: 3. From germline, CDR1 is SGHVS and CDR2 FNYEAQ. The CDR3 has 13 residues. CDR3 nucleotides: TGTGCCAGCAGCATAACAGGGGGCACTGAAGCTTTCTTT. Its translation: CASSITGGTEAFF.

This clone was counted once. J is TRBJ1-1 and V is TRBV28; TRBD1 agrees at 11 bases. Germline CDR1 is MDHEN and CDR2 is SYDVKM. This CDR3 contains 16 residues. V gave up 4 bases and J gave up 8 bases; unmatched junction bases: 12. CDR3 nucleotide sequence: TGTGCCAGCAGTTCCCTCGGGACAGGGGGTCGCTTAGAAGCTTTCTTT. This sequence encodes CASSSLGTGGRLEAFF.

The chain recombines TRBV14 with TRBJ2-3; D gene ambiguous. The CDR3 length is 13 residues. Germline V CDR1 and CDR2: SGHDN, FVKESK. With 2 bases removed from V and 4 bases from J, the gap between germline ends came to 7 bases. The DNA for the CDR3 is TGTGCCAGCAGCCAATTAGTTGCAGATACGCAGTATTTT. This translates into CASSQLVADTQYF. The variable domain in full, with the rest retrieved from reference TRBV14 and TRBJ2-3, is EAGVTQFPSHSVIEKGQTVTLRCDPISGHDNLYWYRRVMGKEIKFLLHFVKESKQDESGMPNNRFLAERTGGTYSTLKVQPAELEDSGVYFCASSQLVADTQYFGPGTRLTVL.